This T cell receptor beta chain comes out of a study of cytomegalovirus exposure and HLA in healthy donors listed by TCRdb under 2017. Context from the whole study: According to a later analysis, one platform produced both the roughly 110 validation repertoires and the roughly 640 repertoires of the first cohort. In addition to the first cohort of 650 to 750 subjects, a separate validation cohort of approximately 130 different subjects was used. To predict cytomegalovirus infection status, the study combined high-throughput TCR immunosequencing, statistical association of individual TCRs with disease status, and machine learning. The aim of the study was to test whether cataloging public T cell receptors could identify signatures of past pathogen exposure.

Receptor libraries were prepared by the immunoSEQ multiplex PCR assay. The original pipeline was this. A statistical classification framework was developed to diagnose cytomegalovirus status using the catalog of TCR beta chain sequences. In its TCRdb copy, this immuneACCESS table keeps in-frame sequences only and misses some clones. Where compared with another copy, unresolved V genes explain less than half of these, and the others have no known cause. The DNA gave D and trimming, while V, J and clone size come from that table. This sample holds 150,000 to 200,000 clones; roughly 86% were observed only once. The leading ten clones occupy approximately 2.5% of the sample. Separate from the approximately 730-subject first cohort, the validation cohort of more than 90 subjects was the group to which the donors belonged. General study outcomes and caveats: A few of the identified cytomegalovirus-associated TCR beta chains were confirmed in vitro to be specific for cytomegalovirus antigens. The classifier was reported to diagnose cytomegalovirus status with high specificity and sensitivity in both the original and validation cohorts. Subsequent analysis determined that TCRs grouped into clusters in the first cohort also showed a tendency toward co-occurrence across the 130 or so validation repertoires, and 94% of cluster scores exceeded 0. Across donors, most TCR sequences were observed very rarely, whereas some public TCRs were present in many individuals. The study listed 150 to 200 TCR beta chains as associated with cytomegalovirus. The authors suggested that the approach could potentially be generalized to other disease states and immunological phenotypes. A later analysis had no HLA typing for the validation cohort, so co-occurrence there was scored across all 120 or so repertoires.

Points on this clone: Its antigen is currently not known. The sample holds no much larger clone one base away, and base qualities are not on file.

The CDR3 covers 14 residues, taking in both the cysteine and the phenylalanine. The read is trimmed to its CDR3 DNA, 42 bases read in frame from base 1. V ends up 5 bases short and J 13 bases short, with an unmatched junction base count of 11. The germline V gene supplies CDR1 SGHTA and CDR2 FQGNSA. The sequence joins TRBV7-2 to TRBJ1-4, and TRBD1 aligns with 9 junction nucleotides. The source material was PBMCs. This receptor was taken from a man younger than 35 in good health and CMV-seropositive. CDR3 reads: CASSLLQGAPVLFF. The nucleotides read TGTGCCAGCAGCCTACTACAGGGGGCGCCGGTACTGTTTTTT. The CDR3, completed at both ends by the reference TRBV7-2 and TRBJ1-4 genes, gives the full variable domain GAGVSQSPSNKVTEKGKDVELRCDPISGHTALYWYRQSLGQGLEFLIYFQGNSAPDKSGLPSDRFSAERTGGSVSTLTIQRTQQEDSAVYLCASSLLQGAPVLFFGSGTQLSVL.